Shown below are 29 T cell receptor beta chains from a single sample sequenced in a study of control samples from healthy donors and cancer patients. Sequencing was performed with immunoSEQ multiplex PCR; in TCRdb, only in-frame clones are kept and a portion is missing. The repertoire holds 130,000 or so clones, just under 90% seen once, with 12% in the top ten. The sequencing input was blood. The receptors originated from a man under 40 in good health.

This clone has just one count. The CDR3 reads CSASVEGGTEAFF. CDR3 nucleotides: TGCAGTGCTAGTGTGGAGGGTGGCACTGAAGCTTTCTTT. The chain has TRBV20-1 and TRBJ1-1; D is unresolved. Per the germline V gene, CDR1 is DFQATT and CDR2 is SNEGSKA (reference sequence). This CDR3 comprises 13 residues. The V gene lost 3 bases and the J gene lost 4 bases, with 12 bases spanning the gap.

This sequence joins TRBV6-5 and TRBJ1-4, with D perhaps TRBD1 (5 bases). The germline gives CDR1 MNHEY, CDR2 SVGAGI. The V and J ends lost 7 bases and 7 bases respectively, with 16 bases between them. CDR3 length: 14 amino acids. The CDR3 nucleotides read TGTGCCAGCACTATGGACTGGGGGACTGAAAAACTGTTTTTT. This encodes CASTMDWGTEKLFF.

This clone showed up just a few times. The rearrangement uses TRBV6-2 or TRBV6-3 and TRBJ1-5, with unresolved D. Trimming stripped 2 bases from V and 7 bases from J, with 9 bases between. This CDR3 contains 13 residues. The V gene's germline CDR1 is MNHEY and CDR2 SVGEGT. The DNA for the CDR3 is TGTGCCAGCAGTTACACGGAAGGACAGCCCCAGCATTTT. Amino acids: CASSYTEGQPQHF.

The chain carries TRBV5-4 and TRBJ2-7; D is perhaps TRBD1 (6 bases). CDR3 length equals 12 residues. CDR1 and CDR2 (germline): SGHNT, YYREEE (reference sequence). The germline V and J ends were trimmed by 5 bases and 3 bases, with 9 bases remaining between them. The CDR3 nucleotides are TGTGCCAGCAGTCGGGACAACTACGAGCAGTACGTC. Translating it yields CASSRDNYEQYV.

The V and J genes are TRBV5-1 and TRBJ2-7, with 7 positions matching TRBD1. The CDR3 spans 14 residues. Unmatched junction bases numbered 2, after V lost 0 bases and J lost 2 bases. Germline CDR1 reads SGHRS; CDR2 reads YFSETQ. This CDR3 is CASSLGDSTYEQYF. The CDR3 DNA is TGCGCCAGCAGCTTGGGGGACAGCACCTACGAGCAGTACTTC.

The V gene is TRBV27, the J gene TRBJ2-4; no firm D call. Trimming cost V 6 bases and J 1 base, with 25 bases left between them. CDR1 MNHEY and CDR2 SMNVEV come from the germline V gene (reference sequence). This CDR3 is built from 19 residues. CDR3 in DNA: TGTGCCAGCAGACCCCTCATGGACCGAGCCGACGCGGCCAAAAACATTCAGTACTTC. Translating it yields CASRPLMDRADAAKNIQYF.

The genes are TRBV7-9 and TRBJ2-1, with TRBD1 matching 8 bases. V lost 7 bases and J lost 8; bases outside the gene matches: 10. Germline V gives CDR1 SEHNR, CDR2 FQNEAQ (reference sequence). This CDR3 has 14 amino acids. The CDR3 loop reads CASKGQGASDEQFF. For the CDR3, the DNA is TGTGCCAGCAAGGGGCAGGGGGCTTCCGATGAGCAGTTCTTC.

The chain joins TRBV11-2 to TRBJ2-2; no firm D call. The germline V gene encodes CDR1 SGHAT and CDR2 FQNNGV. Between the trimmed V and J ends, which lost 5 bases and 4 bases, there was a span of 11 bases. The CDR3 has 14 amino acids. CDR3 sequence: CASSPSSGTGELFF. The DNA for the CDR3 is TGTGCCAGCAGCCCTTCATCAGGCACCGGGGAGCTGTTTTTT.

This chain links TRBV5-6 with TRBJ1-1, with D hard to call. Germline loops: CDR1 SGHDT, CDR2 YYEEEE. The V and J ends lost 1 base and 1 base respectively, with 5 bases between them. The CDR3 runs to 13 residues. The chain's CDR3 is CASSLRGNTEAFF. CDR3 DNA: TGTGCCAGCAGCTTGCGTGGGAACACTGAAGCTTTCTTT.

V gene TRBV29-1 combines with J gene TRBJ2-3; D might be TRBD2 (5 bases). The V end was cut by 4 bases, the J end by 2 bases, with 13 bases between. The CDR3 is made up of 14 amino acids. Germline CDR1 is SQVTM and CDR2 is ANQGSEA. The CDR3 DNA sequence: TGCAGCGTTGGTCCTAGCCTGGACACAGATACGCAGTATTTT. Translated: CSVGPSLDTDTQYF.

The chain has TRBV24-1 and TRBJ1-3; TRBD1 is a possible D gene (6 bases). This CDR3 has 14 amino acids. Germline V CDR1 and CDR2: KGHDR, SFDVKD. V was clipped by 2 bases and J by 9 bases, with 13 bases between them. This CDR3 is CATSDSGTRGTIYF. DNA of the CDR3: TGTGCCACCAGTGATTCCGGGACAAGGGGCACCATATATTTT.

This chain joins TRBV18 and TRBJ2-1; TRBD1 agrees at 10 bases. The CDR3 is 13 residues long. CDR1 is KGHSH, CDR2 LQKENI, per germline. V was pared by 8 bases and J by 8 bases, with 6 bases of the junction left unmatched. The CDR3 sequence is CASQPGTGDEQFF. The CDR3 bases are TGTGCCAGCCAACCCGGGACAGGGGATGAGCAGTTCTTC.

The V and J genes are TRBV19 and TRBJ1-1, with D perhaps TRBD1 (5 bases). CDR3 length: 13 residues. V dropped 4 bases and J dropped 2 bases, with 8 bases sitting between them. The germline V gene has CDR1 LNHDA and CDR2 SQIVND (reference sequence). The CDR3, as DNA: TGTGCCAGTAGTACAGGGACTAACACTGAAGCTTTCTTT. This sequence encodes CASSTGTNTEAFF.

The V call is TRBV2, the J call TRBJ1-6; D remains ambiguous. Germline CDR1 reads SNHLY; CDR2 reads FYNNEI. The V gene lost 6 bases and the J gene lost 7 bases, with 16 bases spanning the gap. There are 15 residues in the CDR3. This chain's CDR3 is CASRALRASNSPLHF. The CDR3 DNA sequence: TGTGCCAGCAGGGCCCTTCGGGCCTCCAATTCACCCCTCCACTTT.

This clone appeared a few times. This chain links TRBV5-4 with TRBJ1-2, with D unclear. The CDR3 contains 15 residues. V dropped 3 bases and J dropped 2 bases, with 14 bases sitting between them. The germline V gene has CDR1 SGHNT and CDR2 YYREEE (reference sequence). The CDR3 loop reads CASSSWTEHNYGYTF. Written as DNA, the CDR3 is TGTGCCAGCAGCTCGTGGACGGAACACAACTATGGCTACACCTTC.

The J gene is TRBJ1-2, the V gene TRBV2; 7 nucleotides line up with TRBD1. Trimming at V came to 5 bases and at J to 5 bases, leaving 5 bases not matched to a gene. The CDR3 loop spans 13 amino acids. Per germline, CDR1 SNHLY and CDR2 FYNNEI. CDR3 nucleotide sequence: TGTGCCAGCAGTCGGGACAGCGTGTATGGCTACACCTTC. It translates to CASSRDSVYGYTF.

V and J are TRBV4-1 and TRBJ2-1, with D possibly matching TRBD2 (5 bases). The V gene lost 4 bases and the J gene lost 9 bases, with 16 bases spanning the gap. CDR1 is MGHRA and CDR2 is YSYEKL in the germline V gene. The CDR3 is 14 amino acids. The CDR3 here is CASSRDYAGGEQFF. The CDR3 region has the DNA TGCGCCAGCAGCCGAGACTATGCCGGAGGTGAGCAGTTCTTC.

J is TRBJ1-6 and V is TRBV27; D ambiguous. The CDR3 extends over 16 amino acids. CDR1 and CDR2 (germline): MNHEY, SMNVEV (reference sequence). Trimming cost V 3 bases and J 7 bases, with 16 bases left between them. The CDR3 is CASSLVLGMGNSPLHF. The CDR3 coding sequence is TGTGCCAGCAGTTTGGTATTGGGGATGGGGAATTCACCCCTCCACTTT.

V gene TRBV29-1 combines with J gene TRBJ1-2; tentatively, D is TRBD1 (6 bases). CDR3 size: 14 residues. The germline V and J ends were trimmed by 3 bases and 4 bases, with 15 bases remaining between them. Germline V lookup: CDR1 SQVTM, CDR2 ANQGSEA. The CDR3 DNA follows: TGCAGCGTTGAGGGGCAGGGGCCCAGCTATGGCTACACCTTC. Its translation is CSVEGQGPSYGYTF.

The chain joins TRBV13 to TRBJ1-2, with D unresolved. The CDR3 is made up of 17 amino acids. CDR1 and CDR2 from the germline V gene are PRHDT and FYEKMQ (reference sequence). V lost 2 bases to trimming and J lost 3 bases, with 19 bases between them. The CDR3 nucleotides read TGTGCCAGCAGCTTAAAAACCTCTACGGAGGATTACTATGGCTACACCTTC. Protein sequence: CASSLKTSTEDYYGYTF.

The CDR3 DNA reads TGTGCCAGCAGCTTAGATAGGAGCGTTGAAGCTTTCTTT. It codes for CASSLDRSVEAFF. The genes are TRBV7-8 and TRBJ1-1; D gene ambiguous. Germline V gene lookup returns CDR1 SGHVS and CDR2 FQNEAQ. The CDR3 sequence is 13 residues long. V was shortened by 1 base and J by 7 bases, with 10 bases between the two germline ends.

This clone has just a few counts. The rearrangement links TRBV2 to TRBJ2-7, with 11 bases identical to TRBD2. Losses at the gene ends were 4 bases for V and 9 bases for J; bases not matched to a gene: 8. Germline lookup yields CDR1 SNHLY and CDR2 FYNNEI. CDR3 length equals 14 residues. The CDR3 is CASSAISGGARQYV. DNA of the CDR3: TGTGCCAGCAGTGCCATTAGCGGGGGGGCCAGGCAGTACGTC.

CDR3 sequence reads: CASSFRDTKQFF. The CDR3 DNA reads as TGTGCCAGCAGCTTCCGGGACACGAAGCAGTTCTTC. The chain has TRBV7-2 and TRBJ2-1; possibly TRBD1 for D (6 bases). CDR3 length equals 12 residues. V lost 3 bases and J lost 11, with 11 bases in between. The germline V gene encodes CDR1 SGHTA and CDR2 FQGNSA.

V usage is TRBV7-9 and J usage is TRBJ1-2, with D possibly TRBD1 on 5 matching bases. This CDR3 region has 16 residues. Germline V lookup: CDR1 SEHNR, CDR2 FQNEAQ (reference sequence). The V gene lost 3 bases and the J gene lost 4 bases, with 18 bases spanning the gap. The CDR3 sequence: CASSLSRSGASYGYTF. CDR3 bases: TGTGCCAGCAGCTTGTCCCGGTCCGGGGCCTCCTATGGCTACACCTTC.

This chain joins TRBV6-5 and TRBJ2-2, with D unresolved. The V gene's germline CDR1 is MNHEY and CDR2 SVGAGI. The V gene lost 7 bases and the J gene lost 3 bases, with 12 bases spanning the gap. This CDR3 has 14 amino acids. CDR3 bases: TGTGCCAGCACGGCGTCGTGGGACACCGGGGAGCTGTTTTTT. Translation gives CASTASWDTGELFF.

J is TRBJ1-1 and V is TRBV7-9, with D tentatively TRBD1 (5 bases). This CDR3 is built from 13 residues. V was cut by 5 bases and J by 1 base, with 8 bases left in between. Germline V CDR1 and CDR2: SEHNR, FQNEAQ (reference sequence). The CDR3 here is CASSGRGNTEAFF. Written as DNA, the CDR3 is TGTGCCAGCAGCGGAAGGGGGAACACTGAAGCTTTCTTT.

The CDR3 DNA reads TGTGCCAGTAGTCCGGCGGCAACTAATGAAAAACTGTTTTTT. Protein sequence: CASSPAATNEKLFF. The gene calls are TRBV19 and TRBJ1-4; no definite D call. The CDR3 is 14 residues long. CDR1 and CDR2 (germline): LNHDA, SQIVND (reference sequence). V lost 5 bases, J lost 0 bases, and 7 bases lay in between. Based on the CDR3 plus reference TRBV19 and TRBJ1-4, the full variable domain is DGGITQSPKYLFRKEGQNVTLSCEQNLNHDAMYWYRQDPGQGLRLIYYSQIVNDFQKGDIAEGYSVSREKKESFPLTVTSAQKNPTAFYLCASSPAATNEKLFFGSGTQLSVL.

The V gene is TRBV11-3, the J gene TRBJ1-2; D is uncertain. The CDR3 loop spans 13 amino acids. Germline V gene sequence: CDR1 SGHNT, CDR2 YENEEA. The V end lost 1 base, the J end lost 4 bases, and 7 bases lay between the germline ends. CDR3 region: CASSLGGGYGYTF. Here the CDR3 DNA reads TGTGCCAGCAGCTTAGGTGGAGGCTATGGCTACACCTTC.

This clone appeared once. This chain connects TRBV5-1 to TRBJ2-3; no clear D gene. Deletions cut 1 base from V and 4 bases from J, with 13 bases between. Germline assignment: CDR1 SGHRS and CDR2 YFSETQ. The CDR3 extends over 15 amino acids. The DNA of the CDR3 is TGCGCCAGCAGCTTGACGAACAAACATTCAGATACGCAGTATTTT. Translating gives CASSLTNKHSDTQYF.